The 20 T cell receptor beta chains given below trace back to one sample, sequenced in a study. From the RT-PCR reads, TCRdb called clonotypes with MiXCR, one entry per CDR3 protein. The data hold almost 700,000 distinct CDR3 sequences, with 14% observed a single time. Source material: memory CD4+ T cells from blood. Source of these receptors: a female donor in good health, serving as a healthy control.

This clonotype has just a few counts. The CDR3 protein is CAISESTSGQGLTDTQYF. The CDR3 region has the DNA TGTGCCATCAGTGAGTCGACGTCGGGTCAGGGGCTCACAGATACGCAGTATTTT. The chain is built from TRBV10-3 and TRBJ2-3, with D perhaps TRBD1 (6 bases). CDR1 and CDR2 from the germline V gene are ENHRY and SYGVKD. This CDR3 region has 18 residues. The V and J ends lost 0 bases and 2 bases respectively, with 18 bases between them.

The rearrangement uses TRBV2 and TRBJ2-1; maybe TRBD2 (5 bases). Trimming removed 8 bases from V and 5 bases from J, with 13 bases in between. Germline assignment: CDR1 SNHLY and CDR2 FYNNEI. This CDR3 has 13 residues. The CDR3 protein is CASSLLAHNEQFF. The CDR3 DNA follows: TGTGCCAGCTCCCTGCTAGCCCACAATGAGCAGTTCTTC.

This clonotype was counted a few times. The chain links TRBV12-3 or TRBV12-4 to TRBJ2-1, with D hard to call. The V gene lost 2 bases and the J gene lost 3 bases, with 17 bases spanning the gap. The CDR3 is 17 amino acids. The CDR3 region is CASSLLSRVGFYNEQFF. In DNA, the CDR3 is TGTGCCAGCAGTTTACTCTCTCGGGTTGGATTCTACAATGAGCAGTTCTTC.

This clonotype was counted between two and nine times. The J gene is TRBJ2-7, the V gene TRBV7-9; D might be TRBD1 (5 bases). Germline assignment: CDR1 SEHNR and CDR2 FQNEAQ (reference sequence). The CDR3 runs to 11 residues. Trimming took off 6 bases at V and 8 bases at J, with 11 bases between the two ends. The CDR3 region is CASRSGYQQYF. The CDR3 DNA reads TGTGCCAGCAGGTCAGGGTACCAGCAGTACTTC.

The gene calls are TRBV7-3 and TRBJ2-2; D may be TRBD2 (6 bases). With 8 bases removed from V and 3 bases from J, the gap between germline ends came to 7 bases. Germline CDR1 is SGHTA and CDR2 is FQGTGA. The CDR3 is made up of 12 amino acids. The CDR3 DNA is TGTGCCAGCGGGGGGTACACCGGGGAGCTGTTTTTT. Translating it yields CASGGYTGELFF.

This chain connects TRBV11-2 to TRBJ2-7, with D possibly matching TRBD2 (6 bases). The CDR3 spans 16 residues. V was clipped by 5 bases and J by 1 base, with 18 bases between them. CDR1 is SGHAT and CDR2 is FQNNGV in the germline V gene. The DNA of the CDR3 is TGTGCCAGCAGCCCCGGAGGGGAGCGGGTTTCCTACGAGCAGTACTTC. It is translated as CASSPGGERVSYEQYF.

This chain joins TRBV11-2 and TRBJ2-3; D remains ambiguous. The CDR3 loop spans 14 amino acids. Trimming took 5 bases from V and 6 from J, leaving 15 bases between them. CDR1 and CDR2 from the germline V gene are SGHAT and FQNNGV. In nucleotides, the CDR3 is TGTGCCAGCAGCCCCGGTTACCCCGGGGATACGCAGTATTTT. This encodes CASSPGYPGDTQYF.

This clonotype was detected a few times. The V gene is TRBV18, the J gene TRBJ2-5; 8 bases are a match to TRBD1. V dropped 3 bases and J dropped 3; count of bases not matched to a gene: 9. Germline-derived CDR1 and CDR2 are KGHSH and LQKENI. This CDR3 has 16 amino acids. CDR3 sequence reads: CASSPKDDRGKETQYF. DNA of the CDR3: TGTGCCAGCTCACCTAAAGATGACAGGGGAAAAGAGACCCAGTACTTC.

This sequence joins TRBV9 and TRBJ1-1, with D uncertain. CDR3 length: 14 amino acids. Trimming took 1 base from V and 0 from J, leaving 7 bases between them. The germline V gene encodes CDR1 SGDLS and CDR2 YYNGEE. The CDR3 sequence is CASSVSGMNTEAFF. CDR3 coding DNA: TGTGCCAGCAGCGTATCTGGGATGAACACTGAAGCTTTCTTT. The entire variable domain, with the rest obtained from reference TRBV9 and TRBJ1-1, is as follows: DSGVTQTPKHLITATGQRVTLRCSPRSGDLSVYWYQQSLDQGLQFLIQYYNGEERAKGNILERFSAQQFPDLHSELNLSSLELGDSALYFCASSVSGMNTEAFFGQGTRLTVV.

The chain links TRBV29-1 to TRBJ1-3; D is possibly TRBD1 (5 bases). The V gene's germline CDR1 is SQVTM and CDR2 ANQGSEA. CDR3 length: 14 residues. The V end lost 6 bases, the J end lost 4 bases, and 16 bases lay between the germline ends. Here the CDR3 DNA reads TGCAGCGTCCCCGGGGCGCAGCCGGGAAACACCATATATTTT. Translated: CSVPGAQPGNTIYF.

In its sample, this clonotype was seen a few times. The genes are TRBV4-3 and TRBJ1-1; maybe TRBD1 (6 bases). Germline CDR1 and CDR2: LGHNA and YSLEER. CDR3 size: 15 residues. Trimming pared 1 base from V and 6 bases from J, leaving 15 bases between. Written as DNA, the CDR3 is TGCGCCAGCAGCCAAGGGGGGCTAGGGATTTCTGAAGCTTTCTTT. Its protein is CASSQGGLGISEAFF.

At least ten counts were recorded for this clonotype. This chain joins TRBV20-1 and TRBJ1-1; no reliable D call. Germline CDR1 DFQATT, CDR2 SNEGSKA (reference sequence). Trimming removed 1 base at V and 4 bases at J, with 10 bases between. The CDR3 sequence is 13 residues long. For the CDR3, the DNA is TGCAGTGCTAGAGGACTGCTGTTCACTGAAGCTTTCTTT. This codes for CSARGLLFTEAFF.

This chain links TRBV6-1 with TRBJ2-1, with 14 positions matching TRBD2. J gave up 8 bases and V 3 bases, and 9 bases lay outside the gene matches. This CDR3 is built from 17 residues. Germline CDR1 is MNHNS and CDR2 is SASEGT. The CDR3 here is CASSEGTSGSVYYEQFF. CDR3 sequence (DNA): TGTGCCAGCAGTGAGGGGACTAGCGGGAGTGTTTACTATGAGCAGTTCTTC.

The V and J genes are TRBV18 and TRBJ2-1, with TRBD2 as a possible D gene (6 bases). Germline V gene sequence: CDR1 KGHSH, CDR2 LQKENI. Trimming removed 3 bases from V and 5 bases from J, with 14 bases in between. The CDR3 consists of 15 residues. CDR3 in DNA: TGTGCCAGCTCACCGGGGGGAGTGCGCAACAATGAGCAGTTCTTC. It translates to CASSPGGVRNNEQFF.

This clonotype was observed a handful of times. This chain connects TRBV7-9 to TRBJ2-2; 8 nucleotides agree with TRBD1. The CDR3 sequence is 15 residues long. Germline-derived CDR1 and CDR2 are SEHNR and FQNEAQ (reference sequence). The ends lost 7 bases at V and 2 bases at J; junction bases unmatched: 6. CDR3 amino acids: CASITGTGNTGELFF. The CDR3 region has the DNA TGTGCCAGCATAACCGGGACAGGAAACACCGGGGAGCTGTTTTTT.

V gene TRBV9 combines with J gene TRBJ2-7; possibly TRBD2 for D (5 bases). Germline-derived CDR1 and CDR2 are SGDLS and YYNGEE. The CDR3 has 15 residues. V lost 2 bases and J lost 4, with 16 bases in between. CDR3 sequence (DNA): TGTGCCAGCAGCGTTACTAGTGAAACGGTGTACGAGCAGTACTTC. This translates into CASSVTSETVYEQYF.

The chain combines TRBV7-2 with TRBJ2-5; no definite D call. Trimming shortened V by 1 base and J by 4 bases, and 7 bases separated the two germline ends. The CDR3 runs 13 residues. Germline V lookup: CDR1 SGHTA, CDR2 FQGNSA. The CDR3 nucleotides read TGTGCCAGCAGCTTAGTCTTTACAGAGACCCAGTACTTC. This sequence encodes CASSLVFTETQYF.

In this sample, this clonotype turned up many times. The chain couples TRBV20-1 to TRBJ2-2; 9 nucleotides line up with TRBD1. Looked up from germline, CDR1 is DFQATT and CDR2 is SNEGSKA (reference sequence). CDR3 length: 15 residues. Trimming took 6 bases from V and 4 from J; bases not matched to a gene: 9. CDR3 protein: CSAPIVTGGTGELFF. In DNA, the CDR3 is TGCAGTGCCCCGATCGTGACAGGGGGCACCGGGGAGCTGTTTTTT.

The sample holds a few counts of this clonotype. The chain combines TRBV12-3 or TRBV12-4 with TRBJ1-1; TRBD1 is a possible D gene (5 bases). Between the trimmed V and J ends, which lost 6 bases and 6 bases, there was a span of 17 bases. The CDR3 is made up of 14 amino acids. CDR3 protein: CASSARIGGSEAFF. The CDR3 DNA sequence: TGTGCCAGCAGCGCCAGAATCGGGGGGTCTGAAGCTTTCTTT.

This clonotype has ten or more counts. The rearrangement joins TRBV6-5 to TRBJ2-3; D is unresolved. CDR1 and CDR2 from the germline V gene are MNHEY and SVGAGI. The CDR3 extends over 16 amino acids. Deletions cut 4 bases from V and 1 base from J, with 15 bases between. For the CDR3, the DNA is TGTGCCAGCAGTTCCAACAATCGCCTGGGCACAGATACGCAGTATTTT. It codes for CASSSNNRLGTDTQYF.